The 22 T cell receptor beta chains below were found in one sample sequenced in a study of human T cells and chemical hapten exposure. TCRdb re-analysed the RACE reads in MiXCR, keeping a single row per CDR3 protein. The repertoire holds about 120,000 distinct CDR3 sequences, with around 10% as singletons. Time point: patch test 1, 2 weeks after DPC sensitization. Treatment in this sample: therapeutic diphenylcyclopropenone sensitization with weekly scalp DPC. Sample: whole blood, taken in connection with sensitization to the hapten diphenylcyclopropenone (DPC). These receptors originate from a woman aged 50 to 60 with alopecia areata. Some clones in this sample may be carry-over from other donors' samples.

This clonotype occurred a few times. The chain employs TRBV7-8 and TRBJ2-1, with TRBD2 identical over 7 bases. J lost 14 bases, V lost 2 bases, and 9 bases had no gene match. Germline-derived CDR1 and CDR2 are SGHVS and FQNEAQ. The CDR3 spans 13 residues. CDR3 bases: TGTGCCAGCAGCTTAAGGGCTAGCGGAAACGAGTTCTTC. It is translated as CASSLRASGNEFF.

This clonotype was observed a few times. The chain uses TRBV5-1 and TRBJ2-7, with D maybe TRBD2 (5 bases). This CDR3 has 15 amino acids. Germline CDR1 SGHRS, CDR2 YFSETQ. V was shortened by 4 bases and J by 0 bases, with 14 bases between the two germline ends. CDR3 nucleotide sequence: TGCGCCAGCAGCCAGACTACCCAGAGCTCCTACGAGCAGTACTTC. Translated, it gives CASSQTTQSSYEQYF. Full variable domain (missing parts from reference TRBV5-1 and TRBJ2-7): KAGVTQTPRYLIKTRGQQVTLSCSPISGHRSVSWYQQTPGQGLQFLFEYFSETQRNKGNFPGRFSGRQFSNSRSEMNVSTLELGDSALYLCASSQTTQSSYEQYFGPGTRLTVT.

This sequence joins TRBV7-2 and TRBJ1-2, with no clear D. V dropped 6 bases and J dropped 8 bases, with 16 bases sitting between them. Germline values: CDR1 SGHTA, CDR2 FQGNSA. This CDR3 has 13 residues. The CDR3: CASRESWVDGYTF. CDR3 nucleotides: TGTGCCAGCAGGGAAAGTTGGGTAGACGGCTACACCTTC.

The CDR3 region is CASSGQVQETQYF. The CDR3 DNA is TGCGCCAGCAGTGGACAAGTCCAAGAGACCCAGTACTTC. The V gene is TRBV10-1, the J gene TRBJ2-5; D remains unclear. Trimming stripped 4 bases from V and 1 base from J, with 7 bases between. Germline-derived CDR1 and CDR2 are WNHNN and SYGVQD (reference sequence). CDR3 length equals 13 residues.

There are a few counts of this clonotype. V usage is TRBV5-1 and J usage is TRBJ1-4, with no clear D. Germline-derived CDR1 and CDR2 are SGHRS and YFSETQ. The CDR3 spans 14 residues. Trimming cost V 0 bases and J 3 bases, with 6 bases left between them. CDR3 bases: TGCGCCAGCAGCTTGGGAAAGGCTAATGAAAAACTGTTTTTT. Amino acid sequence: CASSLGKANEKLFF.

The chain carries TRBV2 and TRBJ1-2; 10 bases agree with TRBD1. This CDR3 is built from 16 residues. Germline lookup yields CDR1 SNHLY and CDR2 FYNNEI. Trimming removed 3 bases from V and 7 bases from J; junction bases left unmatched: 11. The CDR3 protein is CASSDLMDRGVFGYTF. CDR3 DNA sequence: TGTGCCAGCAGTGACTTGATGGACAGGGGGGTGTTTGGCTACACCTTC.

The sample holds many counts of this clonotype. The chain recombines TRBV7-9 with TRBJ1-1; 9 nucleotides agree with TRBD1. This CDR3 region has 16 residues. V lost 5 bases, J lost 2 bases, and 9 bases stayed unmatched. Per the germline V gene, CDR1 is SEHNR and CDR2 is FQNEAQ (reference sequence). The CDR3 here is CASSLPRQGVNTEAFF. CDR3 bases: TGTGCCAGCAGCCTACCGAGACAGGGGGTAAACACTGAAGCTTTCTTT.

This clonotype was seen repeatedly, ten times or more. This rearrangement joins TRBV6-5 to TRBJ2-7; 9 bases agree with TRBD1. The germline gives CDR1 MNHEY, CDR2 SVGAGI. The CDR3 runs to 16 residues. With V trimmed by 0 bases and J by 4 bases, 7 bases remained unmatched. The CDR3 reads CASSYSVGTGQYEQYF. CDR3 in DNA: TGTGCCAGCAGTTACTCAGTCGGGACAGGGCAGTACGAGCAGTACTTC.

This clonotype was found a few times. The chain is built from TRBV29-1 and TRBJ1-1, with 7 bases fitting TRBD1. Germline-derived CDR1 and CDR2 are SQVTM and ANQGSEA. This CDR3 is built from 11 residues. The CDR3 protein is CTGQENTEAFF. CDR3 in DNA: TGCACCGGACAGGAAAACACTGAAGCTTTCTTT.

This clonotype was seen repeatedly, ten times or more. This chain uses TRBV2 with TRBJ2-1; 9 nucleotides align to TRBD1. The CDR3 spans 16 residues. CDR1 is SNHLY and CDR2 is FYNNEI in the germline V gene. The V gene end was trimmed by 11 bases and the J gene end by 7 bases; junction bases not matched to a gene: 18. The CDR3 nucleotides read TGTGCCGCGGGCGGGTTAGGGGACAGGGAAAGGAATGAGCAGTTCTTC. Translated: CAAGGLGDRERNEQFF.

The chain couples TRBV10-2 to TRBJ2-5, with D perhaps assigned TRBD1 or TRBD2 (5 bases each). This CDR3 has 13 amino acids. The ends were cut back, 6 bases at V and 5 bases at J, with 13 bases in the middle. Per the germline V gene, CDR1 is WSHSY and CDR2 is SAAADI. CDR3 protein: CASSGQGGETQYF. In DNA, the CDR3 is TGCGCCAGCAGCGGACAAGGCGGGGAGACCCAGTACTTC.

This clonotype was counted many times. V gene TRBV20-1 combines with J gene TRBJ2-3; D gene uncertain. CDR1 is DFQATT, CDR2 SNEGSKA, per germline (reference sequence). The ends were cut back, 0 bases at V and 9 bases at J, with 10 bases in the middle. CDR3 length equals 12 residues. The CDR3 is CSARDPEVTQYF. In nucleotides, the CDR3 is TGCAGTGCTAGAGATCCCGAGGTCACGCAGTATTTT.

CDR3 region: CASSSYREMSYGYTF. DNA for the CDR3: TGTGCCAGCAGCTCCTACAGGGAAATGTCCTATGGCTACACCTTC. The chain links TRBV11-2 to TRBJ1-2; tentatively, D is TRBD1 (6 bases). The CDR3 consists of 15 residues. Trimming took off 4 bases at V and 4 bases at J, with 16 bases between the two ends. Germline loops: CDR1 SGHAT, CDR2 FQNNGV.

The sample holds many counts of this clonotype. This sequence joins TRBV24-1 and TRBJ2-1; tentatively, D is TRBD1 or TRBD2 (5 bases each). The CDR3 loop spans 11 amino acids. V shed 7 bases and J shed 10 bases, with 10 bases lying between them. CDR1 and CDR2 (germline): KGHDR, SFDVKD. CDR3 DNA: TGTGCCACCAGGGGGGACGGCGAGCAGTTCTTC. Translation: CATRGDGEQFF.

This clonotype showed up just a few times. The chain carries TRBV7-6 and TRBJ2-3, with 7 bases matching TRBD1. The CDR3 covers 15 residues. Germline lookup yields CDR1 SGHVS and CDR2 FNYEAQ. J gave up 2 bases and V 2 bases, and 4 bases lay outside the gene matches. The CDR3 DNA reads as TGTGCCAGCAGCTTACGCAGGGGGTCCACAGATACGCAGTATTTT. Its protein is CASSLRRGSTDTQYF.

In its sample, this clonotype was seen many times. The V and J genes are TRBV6-1 and TRBJ1-2; D is possibly TRBD1 (5 bases). Looked up from germline, CDR1 is MNHNS and CDR2 is SASEGT. Deletions cut 4 bases from V and 2 bases from J, with 17 bases between. This CDR3 region has 16 residues. Written as DNA, the CDR3 is TGTGCCAGCAGTGCCGTCCCGGGACGGGGGAACTATGGCTACACCTTC. Protein sequence: CASSAVPGRGNYGYTF.

Turning to this clonotype: It may be a read error: a sequence one base away is much more abundant. Written as DNA, the CDR3 is TGTGTCAGCTCACCCGGCGGGGACGAGCAGTACTTC. Translated, it gives CVSSPGGDEQYF. The J gene is TRBJ2-7, the V gene TRBV18; D is perhaps TRBD2 (6 bases). The CDR3 runs 12 residues. CDR1 KGHSH and CDR2 LQKENI come from the germline V gene.

The rearrangement uses TRBV5-1 and TRBJ2-3; 10 nucleotides line up with TRBD2. Germline trimming cut 4 bases from V and 0 bases from J; bases unmatched to any gene: 5. There are 16 residues in the CDR3. Germline lookup yields CDR1 SGHRS and CDR2 YFSETQ. CDR3 sequence reads: CASSPGTSESTDTQYF. The CDR3 DNA follows: TGCGCCAGCAGCCCCGGGACTAGCGAGAGCACAGATACGCAGTATTTT.

This clonotype appeared once. The rearrangement links TRBV7-2 to TRBJ2-2; TRBD1 agrees at 9 bases. Germline CDR1 and CDR2: SGHTA and FQGNSA. The CDR3 spans 15 residues. Trimming at V came to 5 bases and at J to 5 bases, leaving 6 bases not matched to a gene. The CDR3 DNA sequence: TGTGCCAGCAGCAGTGGGACAGGGCGGACCGGGGAGCTGTTTTTT. Translating gives CASSSGTGRTGELFF. The whole variable domain, remainder taken from reference TRBV7-2 and TRBJ2-2, is GAGVSQSPSNKVTEKGKDVELRCDPISGHTALYWYRQSLGQGLEFLIYFQGNSAPDKSGLPSDRFSAERTGGSVSTLTIQRTQQEDSAVYLCASSSGTGRTGELFFGEGSRLTVL.

This clonotype was observed a few times. V usage is TRBV20-1 and J usage is TRBJ2-3, with D unclear. Trimming removed 5 bases at V and 3 bases at J, with 9 bases between. CDR1 is DFQATT, CDR2 SNEGSKA, per germline (reference sequence). The CDR3 extends over 12 amino acids. CDR3 nucleotides: TGCAGTGCTCTATGGGGTACAGATACGCAGTATTTT. Protein: CSALWGTDTQYF.

This chain connects TRBV28 to TRBJ2-7; D may match TRBD1 or TRBD2 (5 bases each). The CDR3 has 17 residues. V was shortened by 3 bases and J by 0 bases, with 18 bases between the two germline ends. Germline V CDR1 and CDR2: MDHEN, SYDVKM. The CDR3 nucleotides read TGTGCCAGCAGTTTCCCCTTTTTCGGGACCAACTCCTACGAGCAGTACTTC. Its translation is CASSFPFFGTNSYEQYF.

V gene TRBV11-2 combines with J gene TRBJ1-6, with 7 bases aligning to TRBD1. V was clipped by 2 bases and J by 7 bases; unmatched bases: 5. This CDR3 spans 15 amino acids. Germline V gives CDR1 SGHAT, CDR2 FQNNGV. The CDR3 coding sequence is TGTGCCAGCAGCTTAACCGGGACAGTGAATTCACCCCTCCACTTT. It specifies CASSLTGTVNSPLHF.